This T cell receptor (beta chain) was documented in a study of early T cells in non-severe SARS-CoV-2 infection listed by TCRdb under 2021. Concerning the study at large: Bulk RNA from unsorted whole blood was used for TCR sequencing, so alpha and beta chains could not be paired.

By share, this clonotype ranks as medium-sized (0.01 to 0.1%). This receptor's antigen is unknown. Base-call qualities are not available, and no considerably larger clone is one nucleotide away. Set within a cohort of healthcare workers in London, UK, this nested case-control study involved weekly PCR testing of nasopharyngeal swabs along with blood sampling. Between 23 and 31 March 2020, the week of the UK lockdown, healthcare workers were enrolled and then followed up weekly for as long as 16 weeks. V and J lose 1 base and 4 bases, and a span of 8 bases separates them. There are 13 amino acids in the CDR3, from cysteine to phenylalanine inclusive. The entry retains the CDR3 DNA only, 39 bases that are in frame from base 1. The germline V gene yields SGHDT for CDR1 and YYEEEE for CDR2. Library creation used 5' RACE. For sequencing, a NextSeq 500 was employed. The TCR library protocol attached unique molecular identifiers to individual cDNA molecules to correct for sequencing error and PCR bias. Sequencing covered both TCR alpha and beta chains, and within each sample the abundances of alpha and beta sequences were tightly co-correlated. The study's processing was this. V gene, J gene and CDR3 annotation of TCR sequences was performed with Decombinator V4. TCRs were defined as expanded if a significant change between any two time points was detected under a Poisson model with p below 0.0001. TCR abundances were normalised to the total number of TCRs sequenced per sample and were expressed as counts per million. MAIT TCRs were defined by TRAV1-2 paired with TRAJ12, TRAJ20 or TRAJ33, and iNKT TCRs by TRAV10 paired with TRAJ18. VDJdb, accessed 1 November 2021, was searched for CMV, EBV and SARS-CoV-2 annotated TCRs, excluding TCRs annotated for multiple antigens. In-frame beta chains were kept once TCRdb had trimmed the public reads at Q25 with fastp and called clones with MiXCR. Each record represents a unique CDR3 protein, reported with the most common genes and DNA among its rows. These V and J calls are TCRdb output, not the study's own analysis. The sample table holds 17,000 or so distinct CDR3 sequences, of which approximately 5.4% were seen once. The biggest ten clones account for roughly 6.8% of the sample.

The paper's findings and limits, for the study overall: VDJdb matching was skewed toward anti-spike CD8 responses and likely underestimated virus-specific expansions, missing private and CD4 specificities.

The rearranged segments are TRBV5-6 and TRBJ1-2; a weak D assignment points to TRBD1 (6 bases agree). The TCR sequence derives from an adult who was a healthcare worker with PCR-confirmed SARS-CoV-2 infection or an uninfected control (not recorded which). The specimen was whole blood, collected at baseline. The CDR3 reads CASSLRGFYGYTF. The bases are TGTGCCAGCAGCTTGAGGGGGTTCTATGGCTACACCTTC.